This TCR beta chain was identified during a study of cytomegalovirus exposure and HLA in healthy donors. Overall study findings and caveats: TCR association rates varied by HLA locus in a later analysis, with DRB1 highest and HLA-C lowest. Most TCR sequences were rare, but some public TCRs occurred in many donors.

The CDR3 has 18 amino acids. CDR1 and CDR2 from the germline V gene are MDHEN and SYDVKM. V lost 7 bases and J lost 5; bases outside the gene matches: 20. PCR primers comprised 60 Vbeta and 13 Jbeta primers. The data were produced by immunoSEQ multiplex PCR, yet TCRdb's version contains in-frame clones alone and is incomplete. Of around 130,000 clones in the sample, about 79% were seen once. In the case of this clone: Antigen specificity is unknown.

This clonotype was obtained from a man over 45 in good health and CMV-seronegative. Sample: PBMCs. This sequence joins TRBV28 and TRBJ1-5; 7 bases line up with TRBD1. CDR3: CASNTPSQTGSGYQPQHF. In nucleotides, the CDR3 is TGTGCCAGCAATACCCCCTCCCAGACAGGGTCAGGATATCAGCCCCAGCATTTT.